These 5 T cell receptor beta chains were sequenced from one sample in a study of blood T cell repertoires in COVID-19. Assay: immunoSEQ multiplex PCR; the TCRdb copy retains only in-frame clones and omits some. The profile shows about 170,000 clones, approximately 84% of them singletons. Specimen: peripheral blood. These receptors all come from a man between 65 and 80 years old with active or convalescent COVID-19.

V and J are TRBV29-1 and TRBJ2-7, with D unclear. This CDR3 contains 12 residues. CDR1 and CDR2 (germline): SQVTM, ANQGSEA. The V and J ends lost 5 bases and 0 bases respectively, with 8 bases between them. The CDR3 sequence: CSVSYDSYEQYF. The CDR3 DNA follows: TGCAGCGTTTCCTATGACTCCTACGAGCAGTACTTC.

The CDR3 region is CASSVADSPAAEKLFF. CDR3 coding DNA: TGTGCCAGCAGCGTAGCTGACTCCCCGGCAGCGGAAAAACTGTTTTTT. The V call is TRBV9, the J call TRBJ1-4; D unresolved. V lost 0 bases and J lost 8, with 17 bases in between. Germline-derived CDR1 and CDR2 are SGDLS and YYNGEE. The CDR3 is 16 residues long. The full variable domain, completed using reference TRBV9 and TRBJ1-4, is DSGVTQTPKHLITATGQRVTLRCSPRSGDLSVYWYQQSLDQGLQFLIQYYNGEERAKGNILERFSAQQFPDLHSELNLSSLELGDSALYFCASSVADSPAAEKLFFGSGTQLSVL.

CDR3 DNA: TGCAGCGTTGAGGACAGGGTGTATAGTGGTGGCTACACCTTC. Amino acid sequence: CSVEDRVYSGGYTF. The chain joins TRBV29-1 to TRBJ1-2, with 8 positions matching TRBD1. The V segment lost 3 bases and the J segment 7 bases; nucleotides outside the gene matches: 10. Germline V CDR1 and CDR2: SQVTM, ANQGSEA. The CDR3 loop spans 14 amino acids.

The V gene is TRBV27, the J gene TRBJ2-7, with 10 bases identical to TRBD1. In germline, CDR1 is MNHEY, CDR2 SMNVEV (reference sequence). After removal of 6 bases from V and 2 bases from J, the junction contained 7 bases not matched to a gene. The CDR3 is made up of 15 amino acids. CDR3 amino acids: CASSLRDRGAYEQYF. In DNA, the CDR3 is TGTGCCAGCAGCCTCCGGGACAGGGGTGCCTACGAGCAGTACTTC.

CDR3 nucleotides: TGTGCCAGCAGTTTCCGACAGGGAATGGTGGAGACCCAGTACTTC. Protein: CASSFRQGMVETQYF. The rearrangement uses TRBV27 and TRBJ2-5, with 7 positions matching TRBD1. V shed 3 bases and J 5 bases; nucleotides not matched to a gene: 9. CDR3 length: 15 residues. Germline values: CDR1 MNHEY, CDR2 SMNVEV (reference sequence).